This T cell receptor beta chain was sequenced for a study of blood T cell repertoires in COVID-19. The overall study: Sources were T cells, B-cell-depleted T cells, or PBMCs; the material itself was cDNA or gDNA.

Sequenced by immunoSEQ multiplex PCR; TCRdb stores in-frame clones only, minus some. The repertoire holds 210,000 or so clones, with 85% as singletons. One Seattle source followed patients from active infection through their disease course. The CDR3 totals 20 residues. CDR1 SGDLS and CDR2 YYNGEE come from the germline V gene. With 1 base clipped from V and 3 bases from J, the junction kept 18 bases outside the gene matches. The sequenced material came from peripheral blood. The chain recombines TRBV9 with TRBJ2-1; 8 bases are a match to TRBD1. This TCR was sampled from a man aged 45 to 65 with COVID-19, enrolled during active disease. CDR3 amino acids: CASSVFPVNQGAINYNEQFF. The CDR3 coding sequence is TGTGCCAGCAGCGTATTCCCCGTAAACCAGGGGGCTATCAACTACAATGAGCAGTTCTTC.